Listed here are 10 T cell receptor beta chains from one sample, sequenced in a study of blood T cell repertoires in COVID-19. Produced via immunoSEQ multiplex PCR; TCRdb's table is partial and in-frame only. The sample has approximately 140,000 clones, 88% seen once. Sequenced material: peripheral blood. All receptors derive from a man in his 70s with active COVID-19.

CDR3 amino acids: CSAEERSEAFF. Here the CDR3 DNA reads TGCAGCGCAGAGGAGCGGTCTGAAGCTTTCTTT. The chain employs TRBV29-1 and TRBJ1-1; no clear D gene. The length of the CDR3 is 11 residues. The V and J ends lost 7 bases and 6 bases respectively, with 12 bases between them. CDR1 and CDR2 from the germline V gene are SQVTM and ANQGSEA.

This clone was detected once. V usage is TRBV6-6 and J usage is TRBJ1-5; 8 nucleotides match TRBD1. Germline loops: CDR1 MNHNY, CDR2 SVGAGI (reference sequence). This CDR3 has 15 amino acids. The V gene end was trimmed by 5 bases and the J gene end by 6 bases; junction bases not matched to a gene: 9. This CDR3 is CASSTNRGTAQPQHF. CDR3 bases: TGTGCCAGCAGTACGAACAGGGGGACGGCTCAGCCCCAGCATTTT.

The chain links TRBV7-2 to TRBJ2-1; 9 nucleotides align to TRBD2. V shed 4 bases and J 3 bases; nucleotides not matched to a gene: 4. Germline CDR1 and CDR2: SGHTA and FQGNSA. CDR3 length: 15 amino acids. Here the CDR3 DNA reads TGTGCCAGCAGCTCAAGACTAGCGGTCTACAATGAGCAGTTCTTC. Its protein product is CASSSRLAVYNEQFF.

This rearrangement joins TRBV5-5 to TRBJ2-2; TRBD1 matches at 8 bases. The junction had 8 bases not matched to a gene; V was cut back by 5 bases and J by 5 bases. Germline V gene lookup returns CDR1 SGHKS and CDR2 YYEKEE (reference sequence). CDR3 size: 15 residues. The CDR3 spells CASRADRVGTGELFF. CDR3 nucleotide sequence: TGTGCCAGCAGAGCGGACAGGGTAGGGACCGGGGAGCTGTTTTTT.

The chain has TRBV28 and TRBJ2-2, with TRBD1 matching over 7 bases. Germline lookup yields CDR1 MDHEN and CDR2 SYDVKM. V trimming: 1 base; J trimming: 6 bases; junction bases outside the gene matches: 8. The CDR3 totals 16 residues. CDR3 nucleotides: TGTGCCAGCAGTTTATCGGGGAGAGGGGGCCCCGGGGAGCTGTTTTTT. Protein: CASSLSGRGGPGELFF.

The chain has TRBV24-1 and TRBJ2-5; D unclear. CDR1 is KGHDR, CDR2 SFDVKD, per germline. The V gene lost 5 bases and the J gene lost 4 bases, with 10 bases spanning the gap. The CDR3 is 13 amino acids. The CDR3 spells CATSVPGRETQYF. The CDR3 coding sequence is TGTGCCACCAGTGTGCCGGGTCGAGAGACCCAGTACTTC.

The genes are TRBV18 and TRBJ1-1; D not certain. The CDR3 consists of 14 residues. V dropped 2 bases and J dropped 2 bases, with 9 bases sitting between them. Germline V gene lookup returns CDR1 KGHSH and CDR2 LQKENI. The CDR3 bases are TGTGCCAGCTCACCAGGACTTATTAACACTGAAGCTTTCTTT. Amino acid sequence: CASSPGLINTEAFF.

This chain links TRBV10-2 with TRBJ1-2; 8 positions agree with TRBD1. The germline CDR1 and CDR2 sequences are WSHSY and SAAADI. The J segment lost 8 bases and the V segment lost 3 bases, leaving 8 bases of the junction unmatched. CDR3 length: 14 amino acids. Here the CDR3 DNA reads TGCGCCAGCAGTGATCTCGACAGGGGCAGGGGCTACACCTTC. Its translation is CASSDLDRGRGYTF.

The J gene is TRBJ1-6, the V gene TRBV19, with TRBD1 matching 9 bases. CDR1 LNHDA and CDR2 SQIVND come from the germline V gene (reference sequence). V gave up 7 bases and J gave up 7 bases; unmatched junction bases: 5. The CDR3 extends over 14 amino acids. The CDR3 nucleotides are TGTGCCAGTAATGTGGGACAGGGAAATTCACCCCTCCACTTT. Encoded protein: CASNVGQGNSPLHF.

This sequence joins TRBV5-1 and TRBJ1-2; the D is unclear. Trimming shortened V by 3 bases and J by 4 bases, and 10 bases separated the two germline ends. The CDR3 covers 13 residues. Germline V gene sequence: CDR1 SGHRS, CDR2 YFSETQ. CDR3 nucleotide sequence: TGCGCCAGCAGCTGGGGTAGCGCCTATGGCTACACCTTC. Translating it yields CASSWGSAYGYTF.